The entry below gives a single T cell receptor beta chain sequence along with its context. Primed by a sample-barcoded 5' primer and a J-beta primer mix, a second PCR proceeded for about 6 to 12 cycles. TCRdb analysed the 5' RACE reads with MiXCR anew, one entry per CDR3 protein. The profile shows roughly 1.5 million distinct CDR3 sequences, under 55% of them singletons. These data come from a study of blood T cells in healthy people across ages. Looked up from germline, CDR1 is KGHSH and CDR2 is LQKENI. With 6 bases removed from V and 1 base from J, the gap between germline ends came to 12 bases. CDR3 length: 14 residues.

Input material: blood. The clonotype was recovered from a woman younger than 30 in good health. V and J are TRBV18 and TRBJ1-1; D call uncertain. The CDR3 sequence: CASSLGLKNTEAFF. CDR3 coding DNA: TGTGCCAGCTCCTTAGGGCTGAAGAACACTGAAGCTTTCTTT.